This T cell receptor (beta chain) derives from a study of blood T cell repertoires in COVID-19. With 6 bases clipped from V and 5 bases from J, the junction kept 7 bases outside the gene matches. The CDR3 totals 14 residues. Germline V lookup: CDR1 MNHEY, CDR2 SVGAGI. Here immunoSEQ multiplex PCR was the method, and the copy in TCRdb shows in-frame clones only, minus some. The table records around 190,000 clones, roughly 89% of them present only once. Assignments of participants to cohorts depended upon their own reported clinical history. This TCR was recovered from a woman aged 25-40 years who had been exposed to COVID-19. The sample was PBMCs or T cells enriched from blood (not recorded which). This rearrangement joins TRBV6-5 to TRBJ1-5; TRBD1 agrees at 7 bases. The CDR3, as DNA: TGTGCCAGCAGCTCGACAGGGCGGGATCAGCCCCAGCATTTT. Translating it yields CASSSTGRDQPQHF.